A single T cell receptor (beta chain) is shown here with its context. What it binds is not known. The source of the sample is a study of cytomegalovirus exposure and HLA in healthy donors. About the study: Drawn from HLA-typed donors, around 85 million unique TCRs were held in an early data release.

Vbeta (60) and Jbeta (13) primers were used in the PCR. Under the authors' procedure: Around 11 million shared chains were among the roughly 80 million unique TCR beta chains that a later analysis counted. Sequencing used immunoSEQ multiplex PCR; TCRdb keeps in-frame clones, though not all of them. V, J and clone size are those of that table, while D and trimming were read from the DNA. The sample includes around 160,000 clones. V dropped 3 bases and J dropped 7; count of bases not matched to a gene: 0. Germline V lookup: CDR1 LNHDA, CDR2 SQIVND (reference sequence). This CDR3 has 11 residues. Study-wide results and caveats: There were several of the most significant clusters that appeared linked to common viral pathogens in a later analysis.

The source of this sequence is a woman aged 50 to 60 in good health and CMV-seronegative. The rearrangement links TRBV19 to TRBJ2-7, with TRBD2 identical over 7 bases. The sequencing input was PBMCs. CDR3 sequence: CASSIGGEQYF. The CDR3 DNA sequence: TGTGCCAGTAGTATCGGGGGGGAGCAGTACTTC.